The 22 T cell receptor beta chains listed next were all sequenced from one sample in a study of control samples from healthy donors and cancer patients. Profiled with immunoSEQ multiplex PCR; TCRdb holds only in-frame clones, not every one. Among roughly 160,000 clones listed, just over 95% were seen once. The material sequenced was blood. The receptor set was obtained from a woman aged 25-40 years in good health.

The genes are TRBV30 and TRBJ1-6; no reliable D call. Germline values: CDR1 GTSNPN, CDR2 SVGIG (reference sequence). Trimming shortened V by 0 bases and J by 2 bases, and 8 bases separated the two germline ends. The CDR3 is 15 residues long. As DNA, the CDR3 is TGTGCCTGGAGTGTACGGGTCACCTATAATTCACCCCTCCACTTT. Translated, it gives CAWSVRVTYNSPLHF.

DNA for the CDR3: TGTGCCAGCAGTGATAGAATAGCGGGAGGCACAGATACGCAGTATTTT. This translates into CASSDRIAGGTDTQYF. This rearrangement joins TRBV2 to TRBJ2-3; 9 bases are a match to TRBD2. V lost 3 bases and J lost 1; bases outside the gene matches: 5. Germline CDR1 reads SNHLY; CDR2 reads FYNNEI. The CDR3 length is 16 residues. The full variable domain, rest sourced from reference TRBV2 and TRBJ2-3, is EPEVTQTPSHQVTQMGQEVILRCVPISNHLYFYWYRQILGQKVEFLVSFYNNEISEKSEIFDDQFSVERPDGSNFTLKIRSTKLEDSAMYFCASSDRIAGGTDTQYFGPGTRLTVL.

The V and J genes are TRBV4-1 and TRBJ1-5, with D maybe TRBD1 (5 bases). Trimming cost V 0 bases and J 4 bases, with 10 bases left between them. This CDR3 has 15 residues. Germline values: CDR1 MGHRA, CDR2 YSYEKL. CDR3 residues: CASSQDRVGNQPQHF. The CDR3 nucleotides read TGCGCCAGCAGCCAAGACAGGGTCGGGAATCAGCCCCAGCATTTT.

This chain links TRBV10-1 with TRBJ2-7, with D hard to call. The CDR3 runs 14 residues. Trimming removed 2 bases from V and 2 bases from J, with 10 bases in between. CDR1 and CDR2 (germline): WNHNN, SYGVQD (reference sequence). CDR3 loop: CASSEGRRAYEQYF. CDR3 sequence (DNA): TGCGCCAGCAGTGAGGGGCGCCGAGCCTACGAGCAGTACTTC.

Remarks on this clone: One end of the junction is discordant with germline, which a read error may explain. The chain couples TRBV5-8 to TRBJ2-7; 8 positions match TRBD2. CDR1 and CDR2 (germline): SGHTS, YDEGEE. The CDR3 extends over 11 amino acids. The DNA of the CDR3 is TGTGCCAGCAAAACGTTGCCCGCGGGAGGTTTC. Translation: CASKTLPAGGF.

The chain links TRBV20-1 to TRBJ2-7; either TRBD1 or TRBD2 may fit D (5 bases each). Germline CDR1 reads DFQATT; CDR2 reads SNEGSKA (reference sequence). The CDR3 spans 11 residues. DNA for the CDR3: TGCAGTGCTAGAAATGGCCGGGGACGGACAGTC. Protein: CSARNGRGRTV.

This chain uses TRBV11-2 with TRBJ2-1, with D uncertain. Trimming took 1 base from V and 3 from J, leaving 4 bases between them. CDR3 size: 13 residues. Germline V CDR1 and CDR2: SGHAT, FQNNGV. The CDR3 protein is CASSLGVYNEQFF. The CDR3 DNA reads TGTGCCAGCAGCTTAGGGGTCTACAATGAGCAGTTCTTC.

This clone has just a few counts. The chain joins TRBV9 to TRBJ2-2, with a weak D call TRBD2 (5 bases). The CDR3 extends over 16 amino acids. Between the trimmed V and J ends, which lost 0 bases and 3 bases, there was a span of 12 bases. Germline lookup yields CDR1 SGDLS and CDR2 YYNGEE. The CDR3 region has the DNA TGTGCCAGCAGCGTAGCTTTAAGCGGCTACACCGGGGAGCTGTTTTTT. Translating gives CASSVALSGYTGELFF.

This rearrangement joins TRBV7-9 to TRBJ2-3, with TRBD1 as a possible D gene (6 bases). Germline lookup yields CDR1 SEHNR and CDR2 FQNEAQ (reference sequence). This CDR3 is built from 16 residues. The germline V and J ends were trimmed by 5 bases and 0 bases, with 15 bases remaining between them. The CDR3 DNA reads TGTGCCAGCAGCCCCGGGACAACTACTAGCACAGATACGCAGTATTTT. Encoded protein: CASSPGTTTSTDTQYF.

V and J are TRBV11-2 and TRBJ2-3; no firm D call. V was cut by 4 bases and J by 6 bases, with 8 bases left in between. Germline CDR1 reads SGHAT; CDR2 reads FQNNGV. This CDR3 is 12 amino acids long. The CDR3 spells CASSSSLDTQYF. The CDR3 DNA reads as TGTGCCAGCAGCTCATCTCTGGATACGCAGTATTTT.

This clone was seen once. This chain links TRBV21-1 with TRBJ1-3. TRBV21-1 is a recognized pseudogene. The CDR3 loop spans 16 amino acids. The CDR3 is CASSTRTSSSGNTIYF. DNA for the CDR3: TGTGCCAGCAGCACCAGGACTTCCAGCTCTGGAAACACCATATATTTT.

This clone was recorded only once. V gene TRBV19 combines with J gene TRBJ2-7; TRBD1 might be the D (6 bases). Germline-derived CDR1 and CDR2 are LNHDA and SQIVND (reference sequence). The V and J ends lost 3 bases and 3 bases respectively, with 15 bases between them. CDR3 size: 15 residues. This chain's CDR3 is CASSISGTTYYEQYF. CDR3 nucleotide sequence: TGTGCCAGTAGTATCTCGGGGACAACCTACTACGAGCAGTACTTC.

The gene calls are TRBV27 and TRBJ1-5; possibly TRBD1 for D (5 bases). This CDR3 is 15 amino acids long. The ends were cut back, 0 bases at V and 4 bases at J, with 10 bases in the middle. CDR1 is MNHEY and CDR2 is SMNVEV in the germline V gene (reference sequence). The CDR3 region is CASSLSRGENQPQHF. The CDR3 DNA reads as TGTGCCAGCAGTTTATCTCGAGGGGAGAATCAGCCCCAGCATTTT.

This clone appeared once. CDR3 sequence (DNA): TGTGCCAGCAGCCAAGAACATAGTGGCACAGATACGCAGTATTTT. Its translation is CASSQEHSGTDTQYF. V usage is TRBV3-1 (or the pseudogene TRBV3-2) and J usage is TRBJ2-3; D is unresolved. The CDR3 spans 15 residues. V was shortened by 0 bases and J by 1 base, with 8 bases between the two germline ends. Germline V gene lookup returns CDR1 LGHDT and CDR2 YNNKEL (reference sequence).

The chain joins TRBV10-3 to TRBJ2-2; D is undetermined. The V end was cut by 2 bases, the J end by 0 bases, with 10 bases between. This CDR3 is 16 amino acids long. Germline V gene data show CDR1 as ENHRY and CDR2 as SYGVKD. This chain's CDR3 is CAISEGVAPNTGELFF. The CDR3 nucleotides are TGTGCCATCAGTGAGGGGGTAGCCCCGAACACCGGGGAGCTGTTTTTT.

This clone is a singleton in its sample. The V and J genes are TRBV28 and TRBJ2-2; D gene ambiguous. The V end was cut by 6 bases, the J end by 6 bases, with 20 bases between. CDR3 length equals 16 residues. Germline loops: CDR1 MDHEN, CDR2 SYDVKM. Written as DNA, the CDR3 is TGTGCCAGCAGGCCCCGGGCCCCGGGTCCATCCGGGGAGCTGTTTTTT. Its protein is CASRPRAPGPSGELFF.

The chain is built from TRBV4-1 and TRBJ2-1; no clear D. Germline V gene sequence: CDR1 MGHRA, CDR2 YSYEKL. Trimming cost V 4 bases and J 2 bases, with 15 bases left between them. The CDR3 totals 16 residues. CDR3 coding DNA: TGCGCCAGCAGCCGGGATCCCCGGAGCGCCTACAATGAGCAGTTCTTC. This sequence encodes CASSRDPRSAYNEQFF.

The chain combines TRBV5-6 with TRBJ1-5, with D uncertain. Germline V CDR1 and CDR2: SGHDT, YYEEEE. CDR3 length equals 14 residues. V was trimmed by 1 base and J by 4 bases, leaving 9 bases between them. This chain's CDR3 is CASSLLAANQPQHF. The CDR3 nucleotides read TGTGCCAGCAGCTTGTTGGCAGCGAATCAGCCCCAGCATTTT.

The genes are TRBV29-1 and TRBJ2-6; D gene ambiguous. Per the germline V gene, CDR1 is SQVTM and CDR2 is ANQGSEA. The V end lost 4 bases, the J end lost 0 bases, and 7 bases lay between the germline ends. The CDR3 extends over 14 amino acids. The chain's CDR3 is CSVGSFSGANVLTF. Written as DNA, the CDR3 is TGCAGCGTTGGCAGCTTCTCTGGGGCCAACGTCCTGACTTTC.

The DNA for the CDR3 is TGTGCCAGCACCGCGACAGGGTACACCGGGGAGCTGTTTTTT. Translation: CASTATGYTGELFF. The V call is TRBV7-8, the J call TRBJ2-2, with 7 bases lining up with TRBD1. J was trimmed by 3 bases and V by 7 bases; bases with no gene match: 5. The germline V gene encodes CDR1 SGHVS and CDR2 FQNEAQ. This CDR3 is built from 14 residues.

J is TRBJ2-5 and V is TRBV20-1; perhaps TRBD1 as D (7 bases). The V end was cut by 3 bases, the J end by 0 bases, with 14 bases between. Per the germline V gene, CDR1 is DFQATT and CDR2 is SNEGSKA (reference sequence). The CDR3 contains 15 residues. The CDR3 sequence is CSASLSGGYQETQYF. The CDR3 region has the DNA TGCAGTGCTAGTCTCTCAGGGGGGTACCAAGAGACCCAGTACTTC.

The CDR3: CASGKGQAQTQYF. CDR3 bases: TGTGCCAGCGGCAAGGGACAGGCTCAGACCCAGTACTTC. The V gene is TRBV2, the J gene TRBJ2-5, with 8 bases matching TRBD1. V was pared by 8 bases and J by 6 bases, with 8 bases of the junction left unmatched. The CDR3 sequence is 13 residues long. Looked up from germline, CDR1 is SNHLY and CDR2 is FYNNEI. Full variable domain (missing parts from reference TRBV2 and TRBJ2-5): EPEVTQTPSHQVTQMGQEVILRCVPISNHLYFYWYRQILGQKVEFLVSFYNNEISEKSEIFDDQFSVERPDGSNFTLKIRSTKLEDSAMYFCASGKGQAQTQYFGPGTRLLVL.